This T cell receptor beta chain was sequenced during a study of T-cell memory formation after mild COVID-19. Overall study: Largely, TCR clusters stayed within a single donor.

Study conclusions and caveats: CD4+ bias marked clones expanding day 15 to 37, unlike balanced contracting clones.

Remarks on this clonotype: The antigen remains unidentified.

Per the germline V gene, CDR1 is SGHNT and CDR2 is YYREEE (reference sequence). After removal of 6 bases from V and 0 bases from J, the junction contained 9 bases not matched to a gene. The CDR3 is made up of 17 amino acids. 5'RACE with constant-segment primers yielded barcoded, UMI-tagged TCR alpha and TCR beta cDNA libraries. TCRdb passed the 5' RACE reads through MiXCR, listing each CDR3 protein once. The sample contains under 300,000 distinct CDR3 sequences, roughly 18% of which appear only once. Sequencing was performed on PBMCs or a T cell subset sorted from them (not recorded which). This chain connects TRBV5-4 to TRBJ1-6; 7 nucleotides align to TRBD1. The TCR sequence derives from a man aged 18-30 years who had mild COVID-19 (a few samples of this study predate the infection). Cell type and time point are not known. CDR3 nucleotides: TGTGCCAGCACGACAGGGACCCAGAGCTCCTATAATTCACCCCTCCACTTT. Translating gives CASTTGTQSSYNSPLHF.